This T cell receptor beta chain comes out of a study of shared clonotypes between healthy human individuals. Regarding the study as a whole: Sequencing depth was predicted to influence how clonotypes are shared among donors.

This CDR3 comprises 11 residues. V lost 7 bases, J lost 4 bases, and 7 bases lay in between. CDR1 is SEHNR and CDR2 is FQNEAQ in the germline V gene (reference sequence). Concerning this clone itself: What it binds is not known.

The assay was run at deep level. Here immunoSEQ multiplex PCR was the method, and the copy in TCRdb shows in-frame clones only, minus some. The data contain about 2.5 million clones, 85% to 95% of them seen just once; the ten biggest clones take up approximately 0.39%. The receptor was isolated from a man aged 18 to 30 in good health. Some clones in this sample may be carry-over from other donors' samples. Sequencing was done on a sample of naive CD4+ T cells from PBMCs. This sample's subset: CD45RA+ positively selected. This chain links TRBV7-9 with TRBJ1-1; D remains ambiguous. The CDR3 is CASTRGTEAFF. CDR3 in DNA: TGTGCCAGCACCCGTGGCACTGAAGCTTTCTTT.